Listed below are T cell receptor beta chains from one sample, sequenced in a study of CD8 T cells in Susac syndrome. Using its own MiXCR run on the immunoSEQ multiplex PCR reads, TCRdb lists one record per CDR3 protein. The table shows approximately 87,000 distinct CDR3 sequences, with approximately 96% occurring only once. The specimen sequenced was CD8+ T cells from PBMCs. The receptors come from a human donor with Susac syndrome. Both conserved end residues are part of each CDR3. The order of the fields is clone size, D gene, V gene, J gene, CDR3 DNA, CDR3 protein. A D gene is named only where the DNA matches it firmly. Only part of the rows carry a size: once, few, many, or a class if the clone is expanded.

abundance: once; d_gene: -; v_gene: TRBV9; j_gene: TRBJ2-5; CDR3nt: TGTGCCAGCAGTGGGGGACGGCCACAAGAGACCCAGTACTTC; CDR3aa: CASSGGRPQETQYF
abundance: -; d_gene: -; v_gene: TRBV6-6; j_gene: TRBJ1-2; CDR3nt: TGTGCCAGCAGGGACACCCTCTATGGCTACACCTTC; CDR3aa: CASRDTLYGYTF
abundance: -; d_gene: -; v_gene: TRBV19; j_gene: TRBJ2-1; CDR3nt: TGTGCCAGTAGCGAGACTCTCAATGAGCAGTTCTTC; CDR3aa: CASSETLNEQFF
abundance: -; d_gene: -; v_gene: TRBV6-4; j_gene: TRBJ2-1; CDR3nt: TGTGCCAGCAGTGTGCAGGCGACTCACTCAAACAATGAGCAGTTCTTC; CDR3aa: CASSVQATHSNNEQFF
abundance: -; d_gene: TRBD2; v_gene: TRBV3-1; j_gene: TRBJ2-1; CDR3nt: TGTGCCAGCATGGGACTAGCGGGAGAGAATGAGCAGTTCTTC; CDR3aa: CASMGLAGENEQFF
abundance: -; d_gene: -; v_gene: TRBV20-1; j_gene: TRBJ2-1; CDR3nt: TGCAGTGCTAGAGATCCCGGGGTATCCTACAATGAGCAGTTCTTC; CDR3aa: CSARDPGVSYNEQFF
abundance: -; d_gene: -; v_gene: TRBV7-9; j_gene: TRBJ1-4; CDR3nt: TGTGCCAGCAGCCCCCGGGCAGCAACAACTAATGAAAAACTGTTTTTT; CDR3aa: CASSPRAATTNEKLFF
abundance: -; d_gene: -; v_gene: TRBV7-9; j_gene: TRBJ1-2; CDR3nt: TGTGCCAGCAGCCCCGCGGGAAGTGGCTACACCTTC; CDR3aa: CASSPAGSGYTF
abundance: -; d_gene: -; v_gene: TRBV15; j_gene: TRBJ1-3; CDR3nt: TGTGCCACCAGCACCGATAGGTTTTCTGGAAACACCATATATTTT; CDR3aa: CATSTDRFSGNTIYF
abundance: -; d_gene: -; v_gene: TRBV4-3; j_gene: TRBJ2-3; CDR3nt: TGCGCCAGCAGCCAAGAGTGGAGGGCCACAGATACGCAGTATTTT; CDR3aa: CASSQEWRATDTQYF
abundance: once; d_gene: TRBD1; v_gene: TRBV7-9; j_gene: TRBJ1-1; CDR3nt: TGTGCCAGCAGCGCCGGACAGGGAGGGAACACTGAAGCTTTCTTT; CDR3aa: CASSAGQGGNTEAFF
abundance: -; d_gene: TRBD1; v_gene: TRBV25-1; j_gene: TRBJ2-5; CDR3nt: TGTGCCAGCAGTCCCTCATGGGACAGCCAAGAGACCCAGTACTTC; CDR3aa: CASSPSWDSQETQYF
abundance: -; d_gene: -; v_gene: TRBV30; j_gene: TRBJ2-2; CDR3nt: TGTGCCTGGAGTGTTGGAGGGTACGCCGGGGAGCTGTTTTTT; CDR3aa: CAWSVGGYAGELFF
abundance: -; d_gene: -; v_gene: TRBV29-1; j_gene: TRBJ1-1; CDR3nt: TGCAGCGTGGCGAGGGGGAGGAACACTGAAGCTTTCTTT; CDR3aa: CSVARGRNTEAFF
abundance: -; d_gene: -; v_gene: TRBV29-1; j_gene: TRBJ1-1; CDR3nt: TGCAGCGTTGGCCGGTTGAACACTGAAGCTTTCTTT; CDR3aa: CSVGRLNTEAFF
abundance: once; d_gene: -; v_gene: TRBV15; j_gene: TRBJ2-5; CDR3nt: TGTGCCACCAGCAGAGATTCCGGAGGCGGGGAGACCCAGTACTTC; CDR3aa: CATSRDSGGGETQYF
abundance: -; d_gene: -; v_gene: TRBV3-1; j_gene: TRBJ1-2; CDR3nt: TGTGCCAGCAGCCAGAGCCAGAACTATGGCTACACCTTC; CDR3aa: CASSQSQNYGYTF
abundance: -; d_gene: TRBD1; v_gene: TRBV28; j_gene: TRBJ2-5; CDR3nt: TGTGCCAGCAGTCCGGGACAGGGGCGGCAAGAGACCCAGTACTTC; CDR3aa: CASSPGQGRQETQYF
abundance: -; d_gene: TRBD2; v_gene: TRBV5-4; j_gene: TRBJ2-1; CDR3nt: TGTGCCAGCAGCTTGGAGCGGGGATTCAATGAGCAGTTCTTC; CDR3aa: CASSLERGFNEQFF
abundance: -; d_gene: -; v_gene: TRBV13; j_gene: TRBJ2-7; CDR3nt: TGTGCCAGCAAGCAATGGGGTTTCGACGAGCAGTACTTC; CDR3aa: CASKQWGFDEQYF
abundance: -; d_gene: -; v_gene: TRBV20-1; j_gene: TRBJ1-2; CDR3nt: TGCAGTGCTAGAGTATGGCGCGGGGGAACTGGCTACACCTTC; CDR3aa: CSARVWRGGTGYTF
abundance: -; d_gene: -; v_gene: TRBV13; j_gene: TRBJ2-7; CDR3nt: TGTGCCAGCAGCTCGGGGAGAAGAAGGAACGAGCAGTACTTC; CDR3aa: CASSSGRRRNEQYF
abundance: -; d_gene: -; v_gene: TRBV11-1; j_gene: TRBJ2-3; CDR3nt: TGTGCCAGCAGCTTAGTAGAATGGGATACGCAGTATTTT; CDR3aa: CASSLVEWDTQYF
abundance: -; d_gene: -; v_gene: TRBV12-3/TRBV12-4; j_gene: TRBJ1-1; CDR3nt: TGTGCCAGCAGGGAAGACAGGAGCCCGAACACTGAAGCTTTCTTT; CDR3aa: CASREDRSPNTEAFF
abundance: -; d_gene: -; v_gene: TRBV7-8; j_gene: TRBJ2-5; CDR3nt: TGTGCCAGCAGCTTAATGGCCCCCGGAGAGACCCAGTACTTC; CDR3aa: CASSLMAPGETQYF
abundance: -; d_gene: -; v_gene: TRBV7-2; j_gene: TRBJ2-1; CDR3nt: TGTGCCAGCAGCCCCCACCGCGCCTACAATGAGCAGTTCTTC; CDR3aa: CASSPHRAYNEQFF
abundance: -; d_gene: -; v_gene: TRBV28; j_gene: TRBJ1-1; CDR3nt: TGTGCCAGCAGACCTCCTCGGGACACCCTTGAAGCTTTCTTT; CDR3aa: CASRPPRDTLEAFF
abundance: -; d_gene: -; v_gene: TRBV7-9; j_gene: TRBJ2-3; CDR3nt: TGTGCCAGCAGCGCTTTAGCTTACACAGATACGCAGTATTTT; CDR3aa: CASSALAYTDTQYF
abundance: -; d_gene: -; v_gene: TRBV28; j_gene: TRBJ2-7; CDR3nt: TGTGCCAGCAGCCCCCCAGGGATCTACGAGCAGTACTTC; CDR3aa: CASSPPGIYEQYF
abundance: once; d_gene: TRBD1; v_gene: TRBV2; j_gene: TRBJ2-7; CDR3nt: TGTGCCAGCAGAGGATCCCGGACAGGGAGCTCCTACGAGCAGTACTTC; CDR3aa: CASRGSRTGSSYEQYF
abundance: once; d_gene: -; v_gene: TRBV6-2/TRBV6-3; j_gene: TRBJ2-1; CDR3nt: TGTGCCAGCAGGAGCGGGGACATCTACAATGAGCAGTTCTTC; CDR3aa: CASRSGDIYNEQFF
abundance: -; d_gene: TRBD1; v_gene: TRBV30; j_gene: TRBJ2-5; CDR3nt: TGTGCCTGGGACAGGGGGCTTCGGGAGACCCAGTACTTC; CDR3aa: CAWDRGLRETQYF
abundance: -; d_gene: TRBD2; v_gene: TRBV7-9; j_gene: TRBJ2-5; CDR3nt: TGTGCCAGCAGCCCTTTACCGGGAGGAAAAGAGACCCAGTACTTC; CDR3aa: CASSPLPGGKETQYF
abundance: -; d_gene: TRBD2; v_gene: TRBV6-5; j_gene: TRBJ2-2; CDR3nt: TGTGCCAGCAGTTACGGGGGACTAGCCGGGGAGCTGTTTTTT; CDR3aa: CASSYGGLAGELFF
abundance: -; d_gene: -; v_gene: TRBV4-1; j_gene: TRBJ1-6; CDR3nt: TGCGCCAGCAGCCAAGGGGCAGGGCGGTATTCACCCCTCCACTTT; CDR3aa: CASSQGAGRYSPLHF
abundance: -; d_gene: -; v_gene: TRBV3-1; j_gene: TRBJ2-2; CDR3nt: -; CDR3aa: CASGNGLAGGLAPGSCFF
abundance: -; d_gene: TRBD2; v_gene: TRBV4-3; j_gene: TRBJ2-1; CDR3nt: TGCGCCAGCAGCCAAGGGACTAGCCATGTCGACAATGAGCAGTTCTTC; CDR3aa: CASSQGTSHVDNEQFF
abundance: -; d_gene: -; v_gene: TRBV27; j_gene: TRBJ2-1; CDR3nt: TGTGCCAGCAGTTTGTCCTTATCGTTTAGGGGGGGGGCAAGGGAGCAGTTCTTC; CDR3aa: CASSLSLSFRGGAREQFF
abundance: -; d_gene: -; v_gene: TRBV28; j_gene: TRBJ2-1; CDR3nt: TGTGCCAGCAGTTTGCGGCTAGCGAGCTACAATGAGCAGTTCTTC; CDR3aa: CASSLRLASYNEQFF
abundance: -; d_gene: -; v_gene: TRBV29-1; j_gene: TRBJ1-2; CDR3nt: TGCAGCGTTGAACTTTGGACCGAGGCCAACTATGGCTACACCTTC; CDR3aa: CSVELWTEANYGYTF
abundance: -; d_gene: -; v_gene: TRBV4-2; j_gene: TRBJ2-6; CDR3nt: TGTGCCAGCAGCCAAGGAGCCGATGCCAGCTCTGGGGCCAACGTCCTGACTTTC; CDR3aa: CASSQGADASSGANVLTF
abundance: -; d_gene: -; v_gene: TRBV5-6; j_gene: TRBJ2-6; CDR3nt: TGTGCCAGCAGCCCCCATGATCCGGGCCTCTCTGGGGCCAACGTCCTGACTTTC; CDR3aa: CASSPHDPGLSGANVLTF
abundance: -; d_gene: -; v_gene: TRBV7-8; j_gene: TRBJ2-3; CDR3nt: TGTGCCAGCACCAGCGGCCCCACAGATACGCAGTATTTT; CDR3aa: CASTSGPTDTQYF
abundance: -; d_gene: TRBD1; v_gene: TRBV13; j_gene: TRBJ2-7; CDR3nt: TGTGCCAGCAGCTTTAAGGGACAGTTCTACGAGCAGTACTTC; CDR3aa: CASSFKGQFYEQYF
abundance: -; d_gene: -; v_gene: TRBV28; j_gene: TRBJ2-4; CDR3nt: TGTGCCAGCAGTTTCGGGTCAGCCAAAAACATTCAGTACTTC; CDR3aa: CASSFGSAKNIQYF
abundance: -; d_gene: TRBD2; v_gene: TRBV7-8; j_gene: TRBJ2-2; CDR3nt: TGTGCCAGCAGCTTCCAGTTTAGCGGGACGGACACCGGGGAGCTGTTTTTT; CDR3aa: CASSFQFSGTDTGELFF
abundance: -; d_gene: TRBD1; v_gene: TRBV2; j_gene: TRBJ1-5; CDR3nt: TGTGCCAGCAATGGTCCGGGACAGCAAGATCAGCCCCAGCATTTT; CDR3aa: CASNGPGQQDQPQHF
abundance: -; d_gene: -; v_gene: TRBV5-4; j_gene: TRBJ2-5; CDR3nt: TGTGCCAGCAGCTTAGAGCACAACCAAGAGACCCAGTACTTC; CDR3aa: CASSLEHNQETQYF